The T cell receptor beta chain under discussion was sequenced for a study of T cells after yellow fever vaccination. Turning to the study itself: Those fractions that held only low numbers of cells were prepared using the SMART-Seq v4 Ultra Low Input RNA kit. General study results and limits: Only a minor proportion of clonotypes was detected across both CD4 and CD8 compartments.

As TCR cDNA was made by 5'RACE template switching, a universal primer site and UMIs were added. TCRdb called the 5' RACE reads again in MiXCR, with one record for every CDR3 protein. This table has about 360,000 distinct CDR3 sequences, roughly 6.2% appearing once. This clonotype was seen a few times. What it binds is not known. The material sequenced was PBMCs, taken 5 days after the yellow fever booster vaccination. The sequence came from a young man who received the YFV17D yellow fever vaccine.

The CDR3 region is CATSRVGRAGNEQFF. CDR3 nucleotide sequence: TGTGCCACCAGCAGAGTAGGCAGGGCCGGCAATGAGCAGTTCTTC. This chain connects TRBV15 to TRBJ2-1; D might be TRBD1 (5 bases). The CDR3 sequence is 15 residues long. V shed 1 base and J shed 6 bases, with 13 bases lying between them. The germline CDR1 and CDR2 sequences are LNHNV and YYDKDF (reference sequence).